This T cell receptor (beta chain) derives from a study of PD-1 blockade in classical Hodgkin lymphoma (dated by TCRdb to the early 2020s). Regarding the research as a whole: Nivolumab dosing was 3 mg/kg intravenously every 2 weeks, continuing until either disease progression or unacceptable toxicity. A peripheral blood immune signature of response to PD-1 blockade in classical Hodgkin lymphoma was defined using TCR beta sequencing and CyTOF.

Overall results and qualifications from the work: Only a single clinical trial cohort was studied, and what caused the repertoire differences, possibly disease activity or prior therapy, remained undefined. Baseline TCR diversity was reported as lower in newly diagnosed patients than in healthy donors, and lower still in relapsed/refractory patients. Trial patients with a complete response had baseline diversity similar to that of newly diagnosed patients, while partial responders and progressors had significantly lower diversity. Patients starting nivolumab less than 1 year after ASCT had lower diversity and were excluded from later analyses to avoid confounding by immune reconstitution. A significant rise by C4D1 was seen in CD4+ but not CD8+ TCR diversity (p=0.0027 vs p=0.16), with the rise being most apparent in complete responders (p=0.02).

This specimen's time point label, per the study, means: cycle 4 day 1 (C4D1), after less than 7 weeks of nivolumab. Every trial patient had relapsed following autologous stem cell transplantation, and prior brentuximab vedotin exposure was what differed among cohorts A, B and C. The trial cohort was composed of about 53 patients with relapsed/refractory classical Hodgkin lymphoma, for whom complete response, partial response or progressive disease was recorded as best overall response. Trial patients were treated with single-agent nivolumab in the multi-cohort phase II CheckMate 205 trial. An independent review committee assessed best overall response by applying the 2007 International Working Group response criteria. Trial PBMCs were collected just before the start of nivolumab (C1D1) and during therapy at cycle 2 day 1 and cycle 4 day 1. Peripheral blood was collected in 8 mL Vacutainer Cell Preparation Tubes, from which PBMCs were isolated by centrifugation and then cryopreserved.

The germline V gene supplies CDR1 SGHTA and CDR2 FQGTGA. Measured from the cysteine to the phenylalanine, the CDR3 is 14 residues long. Here the CDR3 DNA is all that survives: 42 bases in frame from base 1. The junction shows trimming of 3 bases on V and 2 bases on J, plus 9 bases between the germline ends. Genomic DNA was isolated using the Qiagen DNeasy kit from unsorted PBMCs as well as from negatively selected CD4+ and CD8+ fractions. TCR beta CDR3 regions were subjected to amplification by immunoSEQ multiplex PCR with primers that anneal to V and J segments. A synthetic immune receptor repertoire was used to minimize amplification bias, and any residual bias was removed computationally once sequencing was done. As for how the authors treated the data: Custom Python scripts were used to quantify repertoire diversity as the Shannon entropy index. The unsorted, CD4+ and CD8+ repertoires were each analyzed separately, with the exception of combined analyses, where CD4+ and CD8+ sequences were merged in silico. A clone was considered expanded if an increase in frequency of at least 2-fold after treatment relative to C1D1 was found, and a pseudocount of 0.5 was applied to clones undetected at baseline. Singleton clones were defined as clones with 0 or 1 copy at C1D1, and non-singleton clones were defined as clones with 2 or more copies. By matching protein sequences in sorted samples from the same patient, clones expanded in unsorted samples were annotated as CD4+, CD8+ or unknown. Wilcoxon tests on paired samples were used to test changes in diversity from C1D1 to C4D1. As stored in TCRdb, this immuneACCESS dataset retains in-frame rearrangements with V and J assigned. A fraction of the clones does not appear; measured against another copy, unresolved V genes explain less than half of the discrepancy, and the remainder lacks a known reason. That table furnishes V, J and clone size, whereas the DNA furnished D and trimming. The sample table contains about 93,000 clones; only one count was recorded for roughly 78% of them. The top ten constitute around 8.9% of the sample.

Turning to this clone: No cognate antigen has been identified for it. Qualities for individual bases were not recorded, and no much larger clone is one base off.

The specimen was peripheral blood mononuclear cells (PBMCs), collected before the fourth cycle of nivolumab. This receptor was taken from a human donor with classical Hodgkin lymphoma. The chain uses TRBV7-3 and TRBJ2-3, with no confident D gene call. The nucleotide sequence is TGTGCCAGCAGCTTGAGCCTATCCACAGATACGCAGTATTTT. The encoded protein is CASSLSLSTDTQYF.